Sequencing of this T cell receptor (beta chain) was carried out in a study of T cell changes during pregnancy in multiple sclerosis. This CDR3 is built from 17 residues. Produced via immunoSEQ multiplex PCR; TCRdb's table is partial and in-frame only. Here the sample spans roughly 57,000 clones, approximately 94% being singletons. The rearrangement uses TRBV21-1 and TRBJ2-3; TRBD1 is the table's D call, not checked against the DNA. TRBV21-1 is deemed a pseudogene. This receptor was taken from a female donor with multiple sclerosis, enrolled in a pregnancy study. The input for sequencing was CD8+ T cells from peripheral blood mononuclear cells, taken after pregnancy. The CDR3, as DNA: TGTGCCAGCAGCCTCCGAGGCCCTAGACAGCCCACAGATACGCAGTATTTT. This sequence encodes CASSLRGPRQPTDTQYF.